The present TCR beta chain was sequenced within a study of blood T cell repertoires in COVID-19. About this clone itself: Other DNA sequences of this sample code for an identical CDR3.

The table came from immunoSEQ multiplex PCR; TCRdb's copy has only in-frame clones and leaves some out. The sample holds 25,000 to 35,000 clones, 85% seen once. V shed 4 bases and J shed 2 bases, with 5 bases lying between them. The CDR3 is 12 amino acids. CDR1 SGHVS and CDR2 FNYEAQ come from the germline V gene. The V call is TRBV7-6, the J call TRBJ2-5, with D hard to call. Sequenced material: peripheral blood. The receptor comes from a human donor in a cohort sampled during active COVID-19. The CDR3 sequence: CASSSRQETQYF. CDR3 nucleotide sequence: TGTGCCAGCAGCTCTCGGCAAGAGACCCAGTACTTC.